This T cell receptor beta chain is from a study of blood T cell repertoires in COVID-19. In the study overall: The analysed material was cDNA or gDNA that came from T cells, B-cell-depleted T cells, or PBMCs.

Original processing methods: Counts of nucleated cells, estimated from reference gene primer amplification, were obtained. Generated by immunoSEQ multiplex PCR, the TCRdb table keeps only in-frame clones and is missing some. V, J and clone size reflect that table, while D and trimming were determined from the DNA. The data show nearly 80,000 clones, roughly 85% seen once. This CDR3 is built from 15 residues. The germline CDR1 and CDR2 sequences are SGHTA and FQGNSA. V was shortened by 5 bases and J by 2 bases, with 15 bases between the two germline ends. The chain couples TRBV7-2 to TRBJ2-5, with a tentative D call TRBD1 (6 bases). The sample taken for sequencing was peripheral blood. This receptor was obtained from a woman of 80 years or more with active or convalescent COVID-19. CDR3 sequence (DNA): TGTGCCAGCAGCCTAAACAGGGCAGTTCAAGAGACCCAGTACTTC. Encoded protein: CASSLNRAVQETQYF.